Below are 3 T cell receptor beta chains sequenced from a single sample in a study of cytomegalovirus exposure and HLA in healthy donors. PCR primers comprised 60 Vbeta and 13 Jbeta primers. Clones were read by immunoSEQ multiplex PCR, and TCRdb kept only the in-frame ones, dropping some. The repertoire holds roughly 100,000 clones, around 78% seen once, with 2.5% to 3% in the top ten. Input material: PBMCs. These TCRs come from a man aged 40-55 years in good health and CMV-seronegative.

V and J are TRBV29-1 and TRBJ2-1; weak D call: TRBD1 (5 bases). Germline V gene lookup returns CDR1 SQVTM and CDR2 ANQGSEA. This CDR3 is built from 14 residues. The V end lost 5 bases, the J end lost 4 bases, and 15 bases lay between the germline ends. The CDR3 reads CSVHRQTHYNEQFF. The CDR3 bases are TGCAGCGTTCATAGACAGACACATTACAATGAGCAGTTCTTC.

The chain's CDR3 is CASSSDHGNQPQHF. CDR3 coding DNA: TGTGCCAGCAGTAGCGACCATGGCAATCAGCCCCAGCATTTT. The J gene is TRBJ1-5, the V gene TRBV6-4; D remains unclear. There are 14 residues in the CDR3. Germline assignment: CDR1 MRHNA and CDR2 SNTAGT. Trimming took 5 bases from V and 2 from J, leaving 10 bases between them.

As to this clone: A junction boundary mismatches the germline segment, possibly from a read error. The rearrangement uses TRBV18 and TRBJ2-2, with TRBD1 as a possible D gene (6 bases). CDR3 length equals 16 residues. CDR1 is KGHSH and CDR2 is LQKENI in the germline V gene. Here the CDR3 reads CANSPLGTRKTGELFF. The DNA of the CDR3 is TGTGCCAACTCACCACTCGGGACAAGGAAGACCGGGGAGCTGTTTTTT.